This TCR beta chain comes out of a study of blood T cell repertoires in COVID-19. Study-level background: Sites across the United States, Italy and Spain contributed samples from acute and convalescent COVID-19. T cells, B-cell-depleted T cells, or PBMCs provided the cDNA or gDNA that served as material.

As handled by the study authors: Estimated nucleated cell counts came from reference gene primer amplification. The data were produced by immunoSEQ multiplex PCR, yet TCRdb's version contains in-frame clones alone and is incomplete. That table supplies the V and J calls and clone size; D and trimming were determined from the DNA. The data contain about 17,000 clones, around 92% of them singletons. Material for sequencing was peripheral blood. The receptor was isolated from a human donor in a cohort sampled during active COVID-19.

CDR3 protein: CASRPQGSHTEAFF. DNA for the CDR3: TGTGCCAGCAGGCCACAGGGGTCCCACACTGAAGCTTTCTTT. The chain combines TRBV27 with TRBJ1-1, with TRBD1 matching over 7 bases. CDR1 is MNHEY and CDR2 is SMNVEV in the germline V gene (reference sequence). After removal of 6 bases from V and 3 bases from J, the junction contained 7 bases not matched to a gene. The CDR3 spans 14 residues.